Following are 24 T cell receptor beta chains from one sample sequenced in a study of cytomegalovirus exposure and HLA in healthy donors. The PCR made use of 60 Vbeta and 13 Jbeta primers. Sequencing used immunoSEQ multiplex PCR; TCRdb keeps in-frame clones, though not all of them. The data contain some 140,000 clones, 70% to 90% of them singletons. Sequenced material: PBMCs. These receptors all stem from a woman aged 40 to 55 in good health and CMV-seropositive.

The V call is TRBV27, the J call TRBJ2-7, with D possibly TRBD2 on 6 matching bases. The CDR3 loop spans 13 amino acids. Trimming removed 6 bases from V and 2 bases from J, with 11 bases in between. In germline, CDR1 is MNHEY, CDR2 SMNVEV (reference sequence). The CDR3 DNA sequence: TGTGCCAGCAGCGTAGCGGCTACCTACGAGCAGTACTTC. Its translation is CASSVAATYEQYF.

This sequence joins TRBV11-3 and TRBJ2-1; 10 bases map to TRBD1. Germline values: CDR1 SGHNT, CDR2 YENEEA. This CDR3 comprises 16 residues. Unmatched junction bases numbered 10, after V lost 5 bases and J lost 6 bases. The CDR3, as DNA: TGTGCCAGCAGCCCCCGGGACAGGGGATTGTCCAATGAGCAGTTCTTC. Amino acids: CASSPRDRGLSNEQFF.

This clone was counted a single time. The chain joins TRBV25-1 to TRBJ2-1; TRBD2 is a possible D gene (6 bases). The CDR3 contains 12 residues. V was trimmed by 4 bases and J by 6 bases, leaving 7 bases between them. CDR1 and CDR2 from the germline V gene are MGHDK and SYGVNS. The CDR3 sequence: CASSVGGNEQFF. The CDR3, as DNA: TGTGCCAGCAGTGTGGGGGGCAATGAGCAGTTCTTC. The entire variable domain, with the rest obtained from reference TRBV25-1 and TRBJ2-1, is as follows: EADIYQTPRYLVIGTGKKITLECSQTMGHDKMYWYQQDPGMELHLIHYSYGVNSTEKGDLSSESTVSRIRTEHFPLTLESARPSHTSQYLCASSVGGNEQFFGPGTRLTVL.

The chain is built from TRBV10-3 and TRBJ2-1; possibly TRBD1 for D (5 bases). Between the trimmed V and J ends, which lost 2 bases and 6 bases, there was a span of 11 bases. Germline CDR1 is ENHRY and CDR2 is SYGVKD. CDR3 length: 14 amino acids. In DNA, the CDR3 is TGTGCCATCAGTGAGGGGGCGAAAGGCAATGAGCAGTTCTTC. It translates to CAISEGAKGNEQFF.

CDR3 in DNA: TGTGCCAGCAGCGTAGGAGGCGGGACCTACGAGCAGTACTTC. Amino acids: CASSVGGGTYEQYF. This chain connects TRBV9 to TRBJ2-7, with D possibly being TRBD2 (6 bases). Germline CDR1 SGDLS, CDR2 YYNGEE. The CDR3 sequence is 14 residues long. Trimming removed 0 bases at V and 2 bases at J, with 9 bases between.

This clone has just one count. V is TRBV7-9 and J is TRBJ1-1; a possible D gene is TRBD1 (5 bases). Trimming took 2 bases from V and 4 from J, leaving 8 bases between them. The length of the CDR3 is 13 residues. Germline loops: CDR1 SEHNR, CDR2 FQNEAQ (reference sequence). The CDR3 loop is CASSLRGFTEAFF. As DNA, the CDR3 is TGTGCCAGCAGCTTACGGGGGTTCACTGAAGCTTTCTTT. Full variable domain (outside the CDR3, taken from reference TRBV7-9 and TRBJ1-1): DTGVSQNPRHKITKRGQNVTFRCDPISEHNRLYWYRQTLGQGPEFLTYFQNEAQLEKSRLLSDRFSAERPKGSFSTLEIQRTEQGDSAMYLCASSLRGFTEAFFGQGTRLTVV.

V usage is TRBV7-6 and J usage is TRBJ2-3, with 7 positions matching TRBD2. V lost 2 bases to trimming and J lost 5 bases; unmatched junction nucleotides: 4. There are 14 residues in the CDR3. Germline CDR1 SGHVS, CDR2 FNYEAQ. The CDR3 bases are TGTGCCAGCAGCTTAAGGCGGGAGAGAGATACGCAGTATTTT. It translates to CASSLRRERDTQYF.

The chain links TRBV10-2 to TRBJ1-2; 7 nucleotides agree with TRBD1. The CDR3 contains 14 residues. V was clipped by 7 bases and J by 7 bases; unmatched bases: 12. The germline gives CDR1 WSHSY, CDR2 SAAADI. The CDR3 DNA is TGCGCCAGCAAACCCGGGACAGATGCATTTGGCTACACCTTC. As protein: CASKPGTDAFGYTF.

This clone occurred a few times. The chain carries TRBV5-8 and TRBJ2-1, with 14 bases identical to TRBD2. The V and J ends lost 4 bases and 2 bases, in that order; junction bases with no gene match: 5. Germline CDR1 is SGHTS and CDR2 is YDEGEE. CDR3 size: 17 residues. CDR3 sequence: CASSRAGLAGAYNEQFF. The CDR3 DNA reads TGTGCCAGCAGCCGGGCGGGACTAGCGGGAGCCTACAATGAGCAGTTCTTC. Full variable domain (rest looked up from reference TRBV5-8 and TRBJ2-1): EAGVTQSPTHLIKTRGQQATLRCSPISGHTSVYWYQQALGLGLQFLLWYDEGEERNRGNFPPRFSGRQFPNYSSELNVNALELEDSALYLCASSRAGLAGAYNEQFFGPGTRLTVL.

V is TRBV5-1 and J is TRBJ2-3, with 8 nucleotides matching TRBD1. This CDR3 is built from 15 residues. V shed 4 bases and J 2 bases; nucleotides not matched to a gene: 6. Germline CDR1 SGHRS, CDR2 YFSETQ. CDR3 sequence reads: CASSRTGWNTDTQYF. The CDR3 bases are TGCGCCAGCAGCCGGACAGGGTGGAACACAGATACGCAGTATTTT.

The CDR3 sequence is CASTFAGGGSSYEQYF. The CDR3 DNA sequence: TGTGCCAGCACGTTTGCGGGCGGGGGAAGCTCCTACGAGCAGTACTTC. The genes are TRBV11-2 and TRBJ2-7; 7 bases match TRBD2. CDR3 length: 16 amino acids. V trimming: 7 bases; J trimming: 0 bases; junction bases outside the gene matches: 12. Germline CDR1 SGHAT, CDR2 FQNNGV.

This sequence joins TRBV5-1 and TRBJ2-7; 15 bases are a match to TRBD2. Germline CDR1 reads SGHRS; CDR2 reads YFSETQ. The CDR3 length is 19 residues. The J segment lost 6 bases and the V segment lost 4 bases, leaving 17 bases of the junction unmatched. CDR3: CASSQRGGLAGGRLIEQYF. Written as DNA, the CDR3 is TGCGCCAGCAGCCAGAGGGGGGGACTAGCGGGAGGAAGATTGATCGAGCAGTACTTC.

The V call is TRBV6-5, the J call TRBJ2-1, with a tentative D call TRBD1 (6 bases). Germline V gene lookup returns CDR1 MNHEY and CDR2 SVGAGI. This CDR3 contains 15 residues. V lost 2 bases, J lost 2 bases, and 10 bases lay in between. The CDR3 loop reads CASSYQGPTYNEQFF. The CDR3 nucleotides read TGTGCCAGCAGTTACCAGGGGCCAACCTACAATGAGCAGTTCTTC.

This chain uses TRBV4-1 with TRBJ2-7; D is possibly TRBD2 (5 bases). Germline V gene data show CDR1 as MGHRA and CDR2 as YSYEKL. This CDR3 spans 15 amino acids. Trimming removed 0 bases at V and 1 base at J, with 10 bases between. The CDR3 nucleotides are TGCGCCAGCAGCCAAGAAAGCAGCGGTTCCTACGAGCAGTACTTC. The encoded protein is CASSQESSGSYEQYF.

Written as DNA, the CDR3 is TGTGCCAGCAGAGAATACCTAGCGGGAGGAAGGAATGAGCAGTTCTTC. It encodes CASREYLAGGRNEQFF. V gene TRBV9 combines with J gene TRBJ2-1, with 11 bases fitting TRBD2. Germline V CDR1 and CDR2: SGDLS, YYNGEE. The ends lost 5 bases at V and 7 bases at J; junction bases unmatched: 11. There are 16 residues in the CDR3.

This clone turned up a few times. The chain is built from TRBV6-1 and TRBJ1-5; a possible D gene is TRBD1 (6 bases). The germline gives CDR1 MNHNS, CDR2 SASEGT. The CDR3 totals 15 residues. The V end lost 8 bases, the J end lost 0 bases, and 14 bases lay between the germline ends. CDR3 nucleotide sequence: TGTGCCAGCTCCGGACAGATCAATAGCAATCAGCCCCAGCATTTT. Encoded protein: CASSGQINSNQPQHF.

This chain joins TRBV28 and TRBJ1-1, with 7 bases fitting TRBD1. V dropped 5 bases and J dropped 2; count of bases not matched to a gene: 5. This CDR3 has 14 residues. CDR1 MDHEN and CDR2 SYDVKM come from the germline V gene. In DNA, the CDR3 is TGTGCCAGCAGTCCGAGGGACAGTAACACTGAAGCTTTCTTT. Its translation is CASSPRDSNTEAFF.

The chain combines TRBV25-1 with TRBJ2-5; D ambiguous. Germline loops: CDR1 MGHDK, CDR2 SYGVNS. This CDR3 contains 12 residues. V lost 3 bases and J 5 bases, leaving 7 bases between the germline ends. CDR3 protein: CASSDFEETQYF. Written as DNA, the CDR3 is TGTGCCAGCAGTGACTTTGAGGAGACCCAGTACTTC.

The CDR3 reads CASRKTGNTEAFF. The CDR3 DNA reads as TGTGCCAGCAGGAAGACAGGGAACACTGAAGCTTTCTTT. The chain is built from TRBV7-6 and TRBJ1-1; possibly TRBD1 for D (6 bases). Trimming stripped 6 bases from V and 1 base from J, with 9 bases between. The CDR3 extends over 13 amino acids. CDR1 and CDR2 (germline): SGHVS, FNYEAQ.

The V gene is TRBV28, the J gene TRBJ1-2; possibly TRBD1 for D (5 bases). The CDR3 is 16 residues long. With 0 bases removed from V and 0 bases from J, the gap between germline ends came to 11 bases. CDR1 and CDR2 from the germline V gene are MDHEN and SYDVKM. CDR3 protein: CASSLWGGVSNYGYTF. The DNA of the CDR3 is TGTGCCAGCAGTTTATGGGGGGGGGTTTCTAACTATGGCTACACCTTC.

This sequence joins TRBV4-1 and TRBJ2-1; D gene ambiguous. The germline V gene encodes CDR1 MGHRA and CDR2 YSYEKL. V was shortened by 5 bases and J by 9 bases, with 8 bases between the two germline ends. The CDR3 has 11 amino acids. CDR3 coding DNA: TGCGCCAGCAGCACTTTGTTTGAGCAGTTCTTC. This encodes CASSTLFEQFF.

The chain is built from TRBV27 and TRBJ2-7; 7 bases fit TRBD2. CDR1 is MNHEY, CDR2 SMNVEV, per germline (reference sequence). V was pared by 3 bases and J by 7 bases, with 9 bases of the junction left unmatched. There are 14 residues in the CDR3. CDR3 bases: TGTGCCAGCAGTTTGCTCGCGGGAGTGAGTGAGCAGTACTTC. Its translation: CASSLLAGVSEQYF.

The CDR3 sequence is CASSLDAGREAFF. CDR3 in DNA: TGCGCCAGCAGCTTGGATGCGGGTCGTGAAGCTTTCTTT. This rearrangement joins TRBV5-1 to TRBJ1-1; D is ambiguous. Germline V gene sequence: CDR1 SGHRS, CDR2 YFSETQ. The CDR3 totals 13 residues. Trimming removed 0 bases from V and 7 bases from J, with 10 bases in between. The whole variable domain, remainder taken from reference TRBV5-1 and TRBJ1-1, is KAGVTQTPRYLIKTRGQQVTLSCSPISGHRSVSWYQQTPGQGLQFLFEYFSETQRNKGNFPGRFSGRQFSNSRSEMNVSTLELGDSALYLCASSLDAGREAFFGQGTRLTVV.

The chain has TRBV19 and TRBJ1-4, with D hard to call. Germline V lookup: CDR1 LNHDA, CDR2 SQIVND (reference sequence). The V end lost 4 bases, the J end lost 8 bases, and 8 bases lay between the germline ends. This CDR3 is built from 12 residues. CDR3 nucleotides: TGTGCCAGTAGTAGTCCCCCAGAAAAACTGTTTTTT. Protein product: CASSSPPEKLFF. The whole variable domain, filled in from reference TRBV19 and TRBJ1-4, reads DGGITQSPKYLFRKEGQNVTLSCEQNLNHDAMYWYRQDPGQGLRLIYYSQIVNDFQKGDIAEGYSVSREKKESFPLTVTSAQKNPTAFYLCASSSPPEKLFFGSGTQLSVL.